This TCR beta chain was captured in a study of graft-versus-host responses after intestinal transplantation. Study information: Recipients underwent multivisceral, liver-intestinal, or isolated intestinal transplants. Recipients uniformly received anti-thymocyte globulin induction, followed by tacrolimus and steroids for roughly 3 years. Regarding the study as a whole: GvH clones occurred in recipient marrow; some first appeared in ileum or blood. Subjects displaying graft-donor T cell macrochimerism possessed elevated graft-versus-host to host-versus-graft clonal ratios inside allografts.

On this clone itself: As yet, its antigen is unknown.

Clones were sequenced by immunoSEQ multiplex PCR, and TCRdb holds only the in-frame ones, with some missing. The repertoire holds some 90,000 clones, approximately 92% seen once, with approximately 0.5% in the top ten. The CDR3 is 10 residues long. Trimming removed 6 bases from V and 3 bases from J, with 2 bases in between. Germline loops: CDR1 SQVTM, CDR2 ANQGSEA. Source: unstimulated CD8+ T cells sorted from spleen or lymph node cells, taken before intestinal transplant. The TCR comes from a human donor who received an intestinal transplant. The chain carries TRBV29-1 and TRBJ2-2; D is ambiguous. CDR3 nucleotide sequence: TGCAGCGTCGACACCGGGGAGCTGTTTTTT. This translates into CSVDTGELFF.